The 3 T cell receptor beta chains listed next were all sequenced from one sample in a study of identical twins. TCRdb re-called the 5' RACE reads with MiXCR, one entry per CDR3 protein. The sample contains some 500,000 distinct CDR3 sequences, approximately 14% of which appear only once. A further study also used this sample, focusing on yellow fever vaccine responses in identical twins.

Sequencing input: CD4+ T cells sorted from blood. Receptors were obtained from a woman under 30 in good health.

This clonotype was picked up many times. V and J are TRBV3-1 and TRBJ2-7; D uncertain. The CDR3 consists of 15 residues. The V end lost 3 bases, the J end lost 2 bases, and 14 bases lay between the germline ends. Germline V gene lookup returns CDR1 LGHDT and CDR2 YNNKEL (reference sequence). CDR3 sequence reads: CASSQLGRKAYEQYF. The DNA of the CDR3 is TGTGCCAGCAGCCAGCTAGGACGTAAAGCCTACGAGCAGTACTTC.

This clonotype turned up a few times. V gene TRBV10-3 combines with J gene TRBJ2-7; D gene ambiguous. With 3 bases removed from V and 0 bases from J, the gap between germline ends came to 15 bases. This CDR3 has 16 amino acids. Germline CDR1 reads ENHRY; CDR2 reads SYGVKD. The CDR3 DNA follows: TGTGCCATCAGTGATACAAGATCTGGATACTCCTACGAGCAGTACTTC. Its protein is CAISDTRSGYSYEQYF.

V is TRBV2 and J is TRBJ1-2, with D perhaps matching TRBD1 (6 bases). This CDR3 comprises 15 residues. Deletions cut 7 bases from V and 4 bases from J, with 19 bases between. Per the germline V gene, CDR1 is SNHLY and CDR2 is FYNNEI. The DNA of the CDR3 is TGTGCCAGCACTACGGAAGGGGGGAAAGGCTATGGCTACACCTTC. Protein: CASTTEGGKGYGYTF.